These T cell receptor beta chains were read from a single sample in a study of cytomegalovirus exposure and HLA in healthy donors. Using immunoSEQ multiplex PCR, the repertoire was profiled, and TCRdb retains in-frame clones only, with some absent. The data hold some 76,000 clones, with nearly 80% observed a single time. The source material was PBMCs. These receptors originate from a woman in her thirties or forties in good health and CMV-seropositive. The CDR3 runs from the conserved cysteine through the conserved F or W. The order of the fields is D gene, V gene, J gene, clone size, CDR3 DNA, CDR3 protein. A D gene is named only where the DNA matches it firmly. Rows give clone size only sometimes, using once, few, many, or a class for an expanded clone.

D: TRBD1
V: TRBV27
J: TRBJ2-3
size: -
DNA: TGTGCCAGCAAGGGCAGGGGGATAGATACGCAGTATTTT
CDR3: CASKGRGIDTQYF

D: TRBD2
V: TRBV6-4
J: TRBJ2-3
size: few
DNA: TGTGCCAGCAGAGATAGCGGGGGCTCTAGCACAGATACGCAGTATTTT
CDR3: CASRDSGGSSTDTQYF

D: -
V: TRBV6-5
J: TRBJ1-1
size: once
DNA: TGTGCCAGTATAAGCAGGCGGAACACTGAAGCTTTCTTT
CDR3: CASISRRNTEAFF

D: -
V: TRBV19
J: TRBJ2-1
size: few
DNA: TGTGCCAGTAGTGCGTGGGGGGGCCCCGATGAGCAGTTCTTC
CDR3: CASSAWGGPDEQFF

D: -
V: TRBV10-1
J: TRBJ1-1
size: few
DNA: TGCGCCAGCAGTGACCCAATATCGATCAGGGGAAGGACTGAAGCTTTCTTT
CDR3: CASSDPISIRGRTEAFF

D: -
V: TRBV18
J: TRBJ2-1
size: -
DNA: TGTGCCAGCTCACCAGAGGGGGGGGCCTACAATGAGCAGTTCTTC
CDR3: CASSPEGGAYNEQFF

D: -
V: TRBV9
J: TRBJ1-4
size: -
DNA: TGTGCCAGCAGCGTCCCGACAGCTAATGAAAAACTGTTTTTT
CDR3: CASSVPTANEKLFF

D: -
V: TRBV5-1
J: TRBJ1-5
size: -
DNA: TGCGCCAGCAGCTTCGAGCCGGGGGGTTATAGCAATCAGCCCCAGCATTTT
CDR3: CASSFEPGGYSNQPQHF

D: TRBD2
V: TRBV2
J: TRBJ2-1
size: -
DNA: TGTGCCAGCCGATCGACTAGCGCCTCCTACAATGAGCAGTTCTTC
CDR3: CASRSTSASYNEQFF

D: TRBD1
V: TRBV18
J: TRBJ1-6
size: -
DNA: TGTGCCAGCTCCCAGGGGACAGGGAATAATTCACCCCTCCACTTT
CDR3: CASSQGTGNNSPLHF

D: TRBD1
V: TRBV19
J: TRBJ1-5
size: -
DNA: TGTGCCAGTAGTATTCCGGGACAGGGGTATCAGCCCCAGCATTTT
CDR3: CASSIPGQGYQPQHF

D: TRBD2
V: TRBV30
J: TRBJ2-7
size: -
DNA: TGTGCCTGGGGGGAGGGATTGGTTGACGAGCAGTACTTC
CDR3: CAWGEGLVDEQYF

D: TRBD1
V: TRBV6-6
J: TRBJ1-6
size: once
DNA: TGTGCCAGCAGTTTGGACAGGGATTCACCCCTCCACTTT
CDR3: CASSLDRDSPLHF

D: TRBD1
V: TRBV28
J: TRBJ1-2
size: -
DNA: TGTGCCAGCAGTTTAGGACAGGGGGCCAATTATGGCTACACCTTC
CDR3: CASSLGQGANYGYTF

D: TRBD2
V: TRBV7-8
J: TRBJ2-1
size: -
DNA: TGTGCCAGCAGCCCGAGGGGAGCGGGGGGGCATATAGAGCAGTTCTTC
CDR3: CASSPRGAGGHIEQFF

D: -
V: TRBV27
J: TRBJ2-7
size: -
DNA: TGTGCCAGCAGTTCAGGGGACACTAATTACGAGCAGTACTTC
CDR3: CASSSGDTNYEQYF

D: -
V: TRBV10-3
J: TRBJ2-7
size: -
DNA: TGTGCCATCAGTGAGTCTACCGGGGGAAAGTACTTC
CDR3: CAISESTGGKYF

D: TRBD1
V: TRBV5-6
J: TRBJ2-1
size: -
DNA: TGTGCCAGCAGCTTTGACAGGGGGCAACTCTACAATGAGCAGTTCTTC
CDR3: CASSFDRGQLYNEQFF

D: -
V: TRBV6-6
J: TRBJ1-3
size: -
DNA: TGTGCCAGCAGTTACACGACAGTATCTGGAAACACCATATATTTT
CDR3: CASSYTTVSGNTIYF

D: TRBD1
V: TRBV6-5
J: TRBJ1-2
size: -
DNA: TGTGCCAGCCTATCGGGACAGGGGGCGCGCGGCTACACCTTC
CDR3: CASLSGQGARGYTF

D: TRBD2
V: TRBV6-1
J: TRBJ2-4
size: -
DNA: TGTGCCAGCAGTGAAGTTGGTAGCGGGGGATTTTCCAAAAACATTCAGTACTTC
CDR3: CASSEVGSGGFSKNIQYF

D: TRBD1
V: TRBV19
J: TRBJ2-7
size: -
DNA: TGTGCCAGTAGTATATCGGGACAGATGTACGAGCAGTACTTC
CDR3: CASSISGQMYEQYF

D: TRBD1
V: TRBV9
J: TRBJ1-3
size: few
DNA: TGTGCCAGCAGCGGGACAGGGATTGCCGGAAACACCATATATTTT
CDR3: CASSGTGIAGNTIYF

D: TRBD2
V: TRBV11-1
J: TRBJ2-7
size: -
DNA: TGTGCCAGCAGCACCGGACTAGCGGGGGGGATCCGCTACGAGCAGTACTTC
CDR3: CASSTGLAGGIRYEQYF

D: -
V: TRBV2
J: TRBJ1-1
size: -
DNA: TGTGCCGGCCGGGAGGACTCAGAAGCTTTCTTT
CDR3: CAGREDSEAFF

D: -
V: TRBV28
J: TRBJ1-1
size: few
DNA: TGTGCCAGCAGTTTCCCTCCGGACACTGAAGCTTTCTTT
CDR3: CASSFPPDTEAFF

D: TRBD1
V: TRBV11-1
J: TRBJ2-5
size: -
DNA: TGTGCCAGCAGCTCACCCTTCGGGACAGCCCAAGAGACCCAGTACTTC
CDR3: CASSSPFGTAQETQYF

D: TRBD2
V: TRBV28
J: TRBJ2-7
size: -
DNA: TGTGCCAGCAGTGTGACTAGCGGGGGTTACGAGCAGTACTTC
CDR3: CASSVTSGGYEQYF

D: TRBD1
V: TRBV28
J: TRBJ2-4
size: once
DNA: TGTGCCAGCAGTTCCCGACAGGGCGGTAAAAACATTCAGTACTTC
CDR3: CASSSRQGGKNIQYF

D: TRBD1
V: TRBV7-3
J: TRBJ1-1
size: few
DNA: TGTGCCAGCAGCCCGCAGGGGACAGGGGGCTTAGGGGGCACTGAAGCTTTCTTT
CDR3: CASSPQGTGGLGGTEAFF

D: -
V: TRBV19
J: TRBJ1-6
size: -
DNA: TGTGCCAGTAGTTCACCGGGACAAAGCAATTCACCCCTCCACTTT
CDR3: CASSSPGQSNSPLHF

D: -
V: TRBV5-5
J: TRBJ1-3
size: few
DNA: TGTGCCAGCAGCATTGTTTTGGCTCCCGGAAACACCATATATTTT
CDR3: CASSIVLAPGNTIYF

D: -
V: TRBV5-4
J: TRBJ2-7
size: few
DNA: TGTGCCAGCAGCTTGGCACCCCCTGAGGAGCAGTACTTC
CDR3: CASSLAPPEEQYF

D: -
V: TRBV11-2
J: TRBJ1-6
size: once
DNA: TGTGCCAGCAGCGTGGGACTTAATTCACCCCTCCACTTT
CDR3: CASSVGLNSPLHF

D: -
V: TRBV6-1
J: TRBJ1-1
size: -
DNA: TGTGCCAGCAGTGAAGGCGAGTGGACTGAAGCTTTCTTT
CDR3: CASSEGEWTEAFF

D: -
V: TRBV13
J: TRBJ1-6
size: -
DNA: TGTGCCAGCAGGTCAGGGCGTAATTCACCCCTCCACTTT
CDR3: CASRSGRNSPLHF

D: -
V: TRBV6-5
J: TRBJ1-1
size: -
DNA: TGTGCCAGCAAGAGGGGGGGAAACACTGAAGCTTTCTTT
CDR3: CASKRGGNTEAFF

D: -
V: TRBV6-1
J: TRBJ2-1
size: -
DNA: TGTGCCAGCAGTGTTGAGGGACTCTCCTACAATGAGCAGTTCTTC
CDR3: CASSVEGLSYNEQFF

D: -
V: TRBV6-5
J: TRBJ1-1
size: -
DNA: TGTGCCAGCAGTTATCGGGGAAACGTTGAAGCTTTCTTT
CDR3: CASSYRGNVEAFF

D: TRBD1
V: TRBV4-2
J: TRBJ2-3
size: -
DNA: TGTGCCAGCAGCCAAGATAGTACAGGGGACCCAGATACGCAGTATTTT
CDR3: CASSQDSTGDPDTQYF

D: TRBD2
V: TRBV4-2
J: TRBJ2-3
size: -
DNA: TGTGCCAGCAGCCCCTCTACAGCGGGGGGGGGCACAGATACGCAGTATTTT
CDR3: CASSPSTAGGGTDTQYF

D: -
V: TRBV4-1
J: TRBJ2-7
size: -
DNA: TGCGCCAGCAGCCAAGTTGGGGGGACCTCCTACGAGCAGTACTTC
CDR3: CASSQVGGTSYEQYF

D: TRBD1
V: TRBV6-1
J: TRBJ1-1
size: -
DNA: TGTGCCAGCAGTGGACAGGGGCCAGGAACTGAAGCTTTCTTT
CDR3: CASSGQGPGTEAFF

D: TRBD1
V: TRBV28
J: TRBJ2-7
size: -
DNA: TGTGCCAGCAGTTGGGCCGAGACAGGGTGGTACGAGCAGTACTTC
CDR3: CASSWAETGWYEQYF

D: TRBD1
V: TRBV6-5
J: TRBJ1-1
size: -
DNA: TGTGCCAGCAGGGACAGGGGTGGCACTGAAGCTTTCTTT
CDR3: CASRDRGGTEAFF

D: TRBD1
V: TRBV2
J: TRBJ2-7
size: few
DNA: TGTGCCAGCAGTCTACAGGGGGCGGGGGTCTACGAGCAGTACTTC
CDR3: CASSLQGAGVYEQYF

D: -
V: TRBV7-2
J: TRBJ2-5
size: few
DNA: TGCGCCAGCAGCCCCGAAGACAGCCCCCGGGAGACCCAGTACTTC
CDR3: CASSPEDSPRETQYF

D: TRBD1
V: TRBV9
J: TRBJ1-2
size: -
DNA: TGTGCCAGCAGCGTAGTGGGACAGGTCGCCTATGGCTACACCTTC
CDR3: CASSVVGQVAYGYTF

D: TRBD1
V: TRBV11-2
J: TRBJ1-1
size: -
DNA: TGTGCCAGCAGCTACTTAGAGGGACAGGGGGAAACTGAAGCTTTCTTT
CDR3: CASSYLEGQGETEAFF

D: -
V: TRBV13
J: TRBJ2-3
size: few
DNA: TGTGCCAGCAGCTTAGGCCGCGGGATCAGCACAGATACGCAGTATTTT
CDR3: CASSLGRGISTDTQYF

D: -
V: TRBV19
J: TRBJ1-5
size: -
DNA: TGTGCCAGTACAACAGGGATTTGGCAGCCCCAGCATTTT
CDR3: CASTTGIWQPQHF

D: -
V: TRBV10-2
J: TRBJ1-2
size: few
DNA: TGCGCCAGCAGTGAGACAGGGCCCCACTATGGCTACACCTTC
CDR3: CASSETGPHYGYTF

D: -
V: TRBV19
J: TRBJ1-5
size: once
DNA: TGTGCCAGTCAGGTTGTTAGCAATCAGCCCCAGCATTTT
CDR3: CASQVVSNQPQHF

D: TRBD1
V: TRBV5-6
J: TRBJ1-5
size: -
DNA: TGTGCCAGCAGCTTGGGGCAGGGGGCGAGCAATCAGCCCCAGCATTTT
CDR3: CASSLGQGASNQPQHF

D: -
V: TRBV7-3
J: TRBJ1-2
size: once
DNA: TGTGCCAGCAGCTTAACGGCAGGGACTAACTATGGCTACACCTTC
CDR3: CASSLTAGTNYGYTF

D: TRBD2
V: TRBV14
J: TRBJ2-1
size: -
DNA: TGTGCCAGCAGCCAACGAGAGGGGGGACTAGCGAATGAGCAGTTCTTC
CDR3: CASSQREGGLANEQFF

D: -
V: TRBV27
J: TRBJ2-6
size: -
DNA: TGTGCCAGCAGTTTAAAGCCGTTCAGGTCTGGGGCCAACGTCCTGACTTTC
CDR3: CASSLKPFRSGANVLTF

D: TRBD2
V: TRBV6-4
J: TRBJ2-1
size: -
DNA: TGTGCCAGCAGTGACATGGCGGGGGTTAACAATGAGCAGTTCTTC
CDR3: CASSDMAGVNNEQFF

D: TRBD2
V: TRBV4-3
J: TRBJ2-1
size: few
DNA: TGCGCCAGCAGCCACGGTGGAGCGGGGGCCTACAATGAGCAGTTCTTC
CDR3: CASSHGGAGAYNEQFF